The TCR beta chain under discussion was sequenced for a study of blood T cell repertoires in COVID-19. Overall study context: Spain, Italy and the United States supplied samples that represented acute and convalescent COVID-19.

Methods used by the authors: Using reference gene primer amplification, nucleated cell counts were estimated. Clones were sequenced by immunoSEQ multiplex PCR, and TCRdb holds only the in-frame ones, with some missing. V and J calls and clone size are copied from that table; D and trimming were computed from the DNA. Found here are about 68,000 clones, less than 95% of them singletons; the top ten hold more than 0.4%. Seattle patients were enrolled during active infection and followed longitudinally. Sequenced input: peripheral blood. The receptor was isolated from a man between 50 and 59 years old with COVID-19, enrolled during active disease.

The CDR3 coding sequence is TGTGCCAGCAGCGTAGAGCCCCCCGGTGCGGAAGCTCGGGATACGCAGTATTTT. Its translation: CASSVEPPGAEARDTQYF. This chain uses TRBV9 with TRBJ2-3; D uncertain. Trimming left V 0 bases short and J 6 bases short, with 23 bases between. Germline CDR1 and CDR2: SGDLS and YYNGEE. The CDR3 totals 18 residues.